This T cell receptor beta chain appears in the sequencing data of a study of blood T cell repertoires in COVID-19. Germline V gives CDR1 SGHTA, CDR2 FQGTGA. The CDR3 contains 16 residues. V was pared by 2 bases and J by 1 base, with 14 bases between. In the study's own analysis: Amplification of reference gene primers was used by the study to estimate nucleated cell counts. Measured with immunoSEQ multiplex PCR; TCRdb has only the in-frame clones, and not every one. Clone size and V and J calls were adopted from that table, with D and trimming inferred from the DNA. Here the sample spans 140,000 to 150,000 clones, about 90% being singletons. The sample holds one count of this clone.

This clonotype was sampled from a man aged 55 to 70 with active or convalescent COVID-19. V gene TRBV7-3 combines with J gene TRBJ1-1, with no clear D. Sequenced sample: peripheral blood. This CDR3 reads CASSLDGGHANTEAFF. The CDR3 DNA follows: TGTGCCAGCAGCTTAGATGGAGGGCATGCGAACACTGAAGCTTTCTTT.